The T cell receptor (beta chain) described here comes from a study of blood T cells in healthy people across ages. The sample, roughly 9.1 milliliters of peripheral blood, was drawn from each donor. PCR was performed a second time for about 7 to 11 cycles using a sample-barcoded 5' primer and a J-beta primer mix. Each CDR3 protein is one row after TCRdb ran MiXCR on the 5' RACE reads. The table has more than 600,000 distinct CDR3 sequences, roughly 25% seen once. Of note for this clonotype: The antigen is not known.

Trimming removed 4 bases at V and 0 bases at J, with 13 bases between. The length of the CDR3 is 15 residues. Germline assignment: CDR1 MGHRA and CDR2 YSYEKL. Study outcomes and limitations: Unknown donor CMV status possibly confounded expanded clonotype changes.

Another study also made use of these data, one on T cells of mothers and their children. From that paper: Second-PCR amplification with M1S added sample barcodes and 2-4 random nucleotides.

This receptor was obtained from a boy between 5 and 17 years old in good health. What was sequenced was blood. The chain recombines TRBV4-1 with TRBJ2-7, with D perhaps matching TRBD1 or TRBD2 (5 bases each). The chain's CDR3 is CASSRYEGSSYEQYF. The CDR3 region has the DNA TGCGCCAGCAGCCGGTACGAGGGGAGCTCCTACGAGCAGTACTTC.